One and the same sample provided the 30 T cell receptor beta chains below, sequenced in a study of T cells after yellow fever vaccination. TCRdb reanalysed the 5' RACE reads using MiXCR and keeps one entry per CDR3 protein. This sample has under 150,000 distinct CDR3 sequences, with approximately 7.7% found just once. The source material was CD4+ T cells sorted from PBMCs, sampled 5 days after the yellow fever booster vaccination. Receptors were obtained from a man in his thirties or forties who received the YFV17D yellow fever vaccine.

This clonotype was found a few times. The chain couples TRBV5-6 to TRBJ2-1; 10 positions agree with TRBD2. The germline CDR1 and CDR2 sequences are SGHDT and YYEEEE. V shed 0 bases, J shed 7 bases, and the junction held 7 bases outside the gene matches. The CDR3 is 16 amino acids. DNA for the CDR3: TGTGCCAGCAGCTTGGTGTCTAGCGGGAGTGTGAATGAGCAGTTCTTC. This translates into CASSLVSSGSVNEQFF.

This clonotype appeared many times. V and J are TRBV5-1 and TRBJ2-7, with D possibly TRBD1 on 5 matching bases. CDR1 is SGHRS, CDR2 YFSETQ, per germline. CDR3 length: 14 amino acids. V gave up 3 bases and J gave up 2 bases, with 12 bases separating them. Here the CDR3 DNA reads TGCGCCAGCAGCTCGAAGACAGCTACCTACGAGCAGTACTTC. It translates to CASSSKTATYEQYF.

This clonotype was seen at least ten times. The gene calls are TRBV6-5 and TRBJ2-7; the D gene is possibly TRBD1 (6 bases). Per the germline V gene, CDR1 is MNHEY and CDR2 is SVGAGI. Trimming took 4 bases from V and 4 from J, leaving 14 bases between them. CDR3 length: 14 residues. The CDR3 protein is CASSSSPGQYEQYF. DNA for the CDR3: TGTGCCAGCAGTTCCTCCCCCGGACAGTACGAGCAGTACTTC.

There are many counts of this clonotype. The rearrangement joins TRBV7-6 to TRBJ2-5; D is uncertain. This CDR3 is built from 13 residues. V lost 5 bases, J lost 1 base, and 8 bases lay in between. Germline CDR1 is SGHVS and CDR2 is FNYEAQ. The CDR3 sequence: CASSQTFQETQYF. CDR3 in DNA: TGTGCCAGCAGCCAGACATTCCAAGAGACCCAGTACTTC.

This clonotype has ten or more counts. The chain links TRBV5-1 to TRBJ2-5; D not resolved. With 0 bases removed from V and 3 bases from J, the gap between germline ends came to 12 bases. CDR3 length: 15 amino acids. Germline CDR1 and CDR2: SGHRS and YFSETQ. The DNA for the CDR3 is TGCGCCAGCAGCTTGGCCCCCGCGTCGAAAGAGACCCAGTACTTC. Protein: CASSLAPASKETQYF.

This clonotype showed up many times. V usage is TRBV5-1 and J usage is TRBJ1-1, with D unresolved. The CDR3 has 13 residues. CDR1 and CDR2 from the germline V gene are SGHRS and YFSETQ. V lost 0 bases and J lost 7, with 10 bases in between. CDR3: CASSLAGPSEAFF. CDR3 nucleotide sequence: TGCGCCAGCAGCTTGGCCGGACCGAGTGAAGCTTTCTTT.

This clonotype was seen many times. The J gene is TRBJ2-5, the V gene TRBV19; TRBD1 might be the D (6 bases). Trimming stripped 10 bases from V and 4 bases from J, with 13 bases between. The CDR3 loop spans 12 amino acids. The V gene's germline CDR1 is LNHDA and CDR2 SQIVND (reference sequence). The CDR3 loop is CATRQVGETQYF. Written as DNA, the CDR3 is TGTGCCACCCGACAGGTCGGAGAGACCCAGTACTTC.

This clonotype was found once. This may be a read error, as it is one base from a much larger clone. This rearrangement joins TRBV27 to TRBJ2-1; D remains unclear. Trimming pared 4 bases from V and 3 bases from J, leaving 13 bases between. Germline CDR1 MNHEY, CDR2 SMNVEV (reference sequence). The length of the CDR3 is 15 residues. The chain's CDR3 is CASSSVLSDYNEQFF. Here the CDR3 DNA reads TGTGCCAGCAGTTCCGTCCTATCGGACTACAATGAGCAGTTCTTC.

This chain uses TRBV7-2 with TRBJ2-6; D gene unclear. V was clipped by 2 bases and J by 2 bases, with 10 bases between them. The CDR3 runs to 16 residues. Germline loops: CDR1 SGHTA, CDR2 FQGNSA. The CDR3 DNA follows: TGTGCCAGCAGCTTATTACCAGAGGCTGGGGCCAACGTCCTGACTTTC. It yields the protein CASSLLPEAGANVLTF.

This clonotype has ten or more counts. The rearrangement links TRBV7-3 to TRBJ2-2; D might be TRBD2 (5 bases). The CDR3 has 17 amino acids. Germline V lookup: CDR1 SGHTA, CDR2 FQGTGA. Trimming took off 7 bases at V and 3 bases at J, with 21 bases between the two ends. The CDR3 DNA sequence: TGTGCCAGCACCGTTCGGACGGGAAGAGGAGACACCGGGGAGCTGTTTTTT. Protein sequence: CASTVRTGRGDTGELFF.

This clonotype was counted many times. The chain is built from TRBV20-1 and TRBJ2-1; perhaps TRBD1 as D (6 bases). The CDR3 consists of 14 residues. Per the germline V gene, CDR1 is DFQATT and CDR2 is SNEGSKA (reference sequence). V lost 4 bases and J 4 bases, leaving 14 bases between the germline ends. The CDR3 coding sequence is TGCAGTGCTATGGGGACACAAAAATACAATGAGCAGTTCTTC. Protein product: CSAMGTQKYNEQFF.

This clonotype was recorded at least ten times. The J gene is TRBJ1-2, the V gene TRBV2, with 9 bases identical to TRBD1. The CDR3 totals 14 residues. J was trimmed by 6 bases and V by 8 bases; bases with no gene match: 10. Germline V gene sequence: CDR1 SNHLY, CDR2 FYNNEI. The CDR3 region has the DNA TGTGCCAGCCGCGACGCCGGACAGGGGCATGGCTACACCTTC. It is translated as CASRDAGQGHGYTF.

This clonotype was counted only a few times. The chain joins TRBV7-6 to TRBJ2-1; weak D call: TRBD1 (5 bases). The germline V gene encodes CDR1 SGHVS and CDR2 FNYEAQ. There are 12 residues in the CDR3. Trimming cost V 5 bases and J 7 bases, with 9 bases left between them. CDR3 protein: CASSQTENEQFF. DNA of the CDR3: TGTGCCAGCAGCCAGACAGAGAATGAGCAGTTCTTC.

A few counts support this clonotype. The chain employs TRBV15 and TRBJ2-5, with D possibly matching TRBD1 (6 bases). Germline V gene data show CDR1 as LNHNV and CDR2 as YYDKDF (reference sequence). The CDR3 has 14 amino acids. The V end was cut by 4 bases, the J end by 2 bases, with 11 bases between. The CDR3 protein is CATSKGQGQETQYF. The CDR3 nucleotides are TGTGCCACCAGCAAGGGTCAGGGGCAAGAGACCCAGTACTTC.

The chain carries TRBV20-1 and TRBJ2-3; D gene unclear. CDR3 size: 12 residues. Germline CDR1 and CDR2: DFQATT and SNEGSKA (reference sequence). V was shortened by 3 bases and J by 4 bases, with 8 bases between the two germline ends. The DNA for the CDR3 is TGCAGTGCTAGGGTATTTGCAGATACGCAGTATTTT. Translating it yields CSARVFADTQYF.

The table lists this clonotype with many counts. The genes are TRBV19 and TRBJ2-1; D is unresolved. V was trimmed by 6 bases and J by 2 bases, leaving 8 bases between them. This CDR3 comprises 13 residues. The germline V gene has CDR1 LNHDA and CDR2 SQIVND (reference sequence). CDR3: CASRTSPYNEQFF. CDR3 bases: TGTGCCAGTAGGACTTCCCCCTACAATGAGCAGTTCTTC.

To note about this clonotype: A read error may be the cause here, since a much bigger clone is one base away. The CDR3 coding sequence is TGTGCCAGCATCTTAGATGGGCGGAACAATGAGCAGTTCTTC. This sequence encodes CASILDGRNNEQFF. The chain recombines TRBV7-9 with TRBJ2-1, with D unclear. The CDR3 contains 14 residues. Germline V gene data show CDR1 as SEHNR and CDR2 as FQNEAQ (reference sequence).

This clonotype was seen repeatedly, ten times or more. This chain joins TRBV20-1 and TRBJ2-3; D tentatively reads TRBD1 or TRBD2 (5 bases each). The CDR3 covers 18 residues. From germline, CDR1 is DFQATT and CDR2 SNEGSKA (reference sequence). V lost 0 bases and J lost 1, with 20 bases in between. The CDR3: CSAREERGPGPRTDTQYF. CDR3 sequence (DNA): TGCAGTGCTAGAGAGGAGAGGGGACCCGGGCCCCGCACAGATACGCAGTATTTT.

Only a few counts were recorded for this clonotype. The chain has TRBV7-2 and TRBJ2-7; the D is unclear. Germline V CDR1 and CDR2: SGHTA, FQGNSA. Trimming removed 1 base from V and 6 bases from J, with 10 bases in between. The CDR3 is 13 amino acids. The CDR3 DNA sequence: TGTGCCAGCAGCTTAGGCCTTCCGGGCGAGCAGTACTTC. The encoded protein is CASSLGLPGEQYF. Filled out from reference TRBV7-2 and TRBJ2-7, the complete variable domain reads GAGVSQSPSNKVTEKGKDVELRCDPISGHTALYWYRQSLGQGLEFLIYFQGNSAPDKSGLPSDRFSAERTGGSVSTLTIQRTQQEDSAVYLCASSLGLPGEQYFGPGTRLTVT.

This chain's CDR3 is CASSTVRRDRGAFF. The CDR3 bases are TGTGCCAGTAGTACCGTCCGCCGGGACAGGGGGGCTTTCTTT. The V call is TRBV19, the J call TRBJ1-1, with 11 positions matching TRBD1. The CDR3 sequence is 14 residues long. The ends lost 4 bases at V and 11 bases at J; junction bases unmatched: 9. Germline-derived CDR1 and CDR2 are LNHDA and SQIVND (reference sequence).

In its sample, this clonotype was seen many times. The gene calls are TRBV20-1 and TRBJ1-5; D gene uncertain. Germline V gene lookup returns CDR1 DFQATT and CDR2 SNEGSKA (reference sequence). Trimming removed 3 bases at V and 4 bases at J, with 13 bases between. The CDR3 sequence is 14 residues long. The CDR3 protein is CSASTARKNQPQHF. The CDR3 DNA is TGCAGTGCTAGTACAGCCCGGAAGAATCAGCCCCAGCATTTT.

This clonotype was observed at least ten times. The chain couples TRBV7-9 to TRBJ2-7; D gene unclear. Germline V lookup: CDR1 SEHNR, CDR2 FQNEAQ (reference sequence). Trimming took 2 bases from V and 1 from J, leaving 6 bases between them. The CDR3 totals 13 residues. CDR3 amino acids: CASSLPASYEQYF. CDR3 nucleotides: TGTGCCAGCAGCTTACCAGCTTCCTACGAGCAGTACTTC.

The sample holds many counts of this clonotype. This chain connects TRBV18 to TRBJ2-5, with a tentative D call TRBD2 (6 bases). This CDR3 has 14 residues. The V end lost 6 bases, the J end lost 1 base, and 12 bases lay between the germline ends. Germline V gene lookup returns CDR1 KGHSH and CDR2 LQKENI. In DNA, the CDR3 is TGTGCCAGCTCCGCCGGGGGTGTCCAAGAGACCCAGTACTTC. Translated: CASSAGGVQETQYF.

To note about this clonotype: One base away lies a much larger clone, so this may be a sequencing read error. V and J are TRBV20-1 and TRBJ2-2; 7 bases fit TRBD2. The CDR3 contains 16 residues. Germline CDR1 and CDR2: DFQATT and SNEGSKA (reference sequence). CDR3: CRARDLGRELTGELFF. The CDR3 coding sequence is TGCCGTGCTAGAGATTTGGGGCGGGAGCTCACCGGGGAGCTGTTTTTT.

The table lists this clonotype with many counts. The chain is built from TRBV30 and TRBJ2-1, with D unclear. The CDR3 sequence is 13 residues long. CDR1 is GTSNPN, CDR2 SVGIG, per germline (reference sequence). V lost 3 bases and J lost 4, with 10 bases in between. The CDR3 sequence: CAWRRRAYNEQFF. The CDR3 DNA sequence: TGTGCCTGGAGGCGCCGGGCTTACAATGAGCAGTTCTTC.

This clonotype was detected ten times or more. The chain uses TRBV19 and TRBJ2-1, with D unclear. V gave up 1 base and J gave up 7 bases, with 8 bases separating them. CDR3 size: 13 residues. The germline gives CDR1 LNHDA, CDR2 SQIVND (reference sequence). The CDR3 here is CASSIGRVNEQFF. Here the CDR3 DNA reads TGTGCCAGTAGTATAGGTAGAGTTAATGAGCAGTTCTTC.

This clonotype was observed many times. The rearrangement joins TRBV5-1 to TRBJ2-7, with 13 bases lining up with TRBD2. Germline V gene sequence: CDR1 SGHRS, CDR2 YFSETQ. The CDR3 has 16 amino acids. V shed 2 bases and J 0 bases; nucleotides not matched to a gene: 2. CDR3 protein: CASSFGLAGASYEQYF. CDR3 DNA: TGCGCCAGCAGCTTCGGACTAGCGGGAGCCTCCTACGAGCAGTACTTC.

This clonotype has a count of ten or more. The genes are TRBV18 and TRBJ2-1; 9 bases line up with TRBD1. Unmatched junction bases numbered 4, after V lost 3 bases and J lost 7 bases. This CDR3 spans 14 amino acids. In germline, CDR1 is KGHSH, CDR2 LQKENI. The CDR3 region is CASSPGQGLNEQFF. CDR3 DNA sequence: TGTGCCAGCTCACCGGGACAGGGTTTAAATGAGCAGTTCTTC.

In this sample, this clonotype turned up many times. This rearrangement joins TRBV12-3 or TRBV12-4 to TRBJ2-1; D not resolved. The ends were cut back, 8 bases at V and 4 bases at J, with 12 bases in the middle. This CDR3 has 13 residues. The CDR3 nucleotides are TGTGCCAGCTTCATACAGCAGTACAATGAGCAGTTCTTC. Translation gives CASFIQQYNEQFF.

This clonotype was seen at least ten times. V and J are TRBV14 and TRBJ2-1; 10 bases map to TRBD1. The CDR3 consists of 16 residues. The trim removed 5 bases at V and 7 bases at J, leaving 11 bases unmatched. Germline CDR1 is SGHDN and CDR2 is FVKESK. The CDR3 reads CASSSLDRGAKNEQFF. The CDR3 DNA reads TGTGCCAGCAGCTCGCTGGACAGGGGGGCGAAAAATGAGCAGTTCTTC.